This T cell receptor (beta chain) was recovered during a study of blood T cell repertoires in COVID-19. About the research overall: From the United States, Italy and Spain came samples of acute and convalescent COVID-19. Sources were T cells, B-cell-depleted T cells, or PBMCs; the material itself was cDNA or gDNA.

Authors' processing steps: Estimation of nucleated cell counts was performed using reference gene primer amplification. Only in-frame clones appear in the TCRdb table, and some are missing; sequencing was by immunoSEQ multiplex PCR. V and J calls and clone size are as listed in that table; D and trimming were resolved from the DNA. The data hold some 110,000 clones, with around 85% observed a single time. From germline, CDR1 is SQVTM and CDR2 ANQGSEA. The CDR3 is 12 amino acids. Losses at the gene ends were 4 bases for V and 3 bases for J; bases not matched to a gene: 3. This clone has more than one count but fewer than ten. The sample carries other DNA sequences with the same CDR3.

The chain is built from TRBV29-1 and TRBJ2-7; TRBD2 agrees at 7 bases. The sample taken for sequencing was peripheral blood. This clonotype originated in a man aged 70-80 years who had recovered from COVID-19. The CDR3 protein is CSVVGGGYEQYF. DNA for the CDR3: TGCAGCGTTGTGGGGGGGGGCTACGAGCAGTACTTC.